The rows below give T cell receptor beta chains drawn from one sample of a study of cytomegalovirus exposure and HLA in healthy donors. Profiling relied on immunoSEQ multiplex PCR, and the TCRdb table lists in-frame clones only, not all of them. The data contain some 170,000 clones, about 80% of them singletons. Material: PBMCs. These receptors were obtained from a man aged 18 to 30 in good health and CMV-seropositive. Each CDR3 is given with its conserved first and last residue. The order of the fields is V gene, J gene, clone size, D gene, CDR3 protein, CDR3 DNA. A D gene is named only where the DNA matches it firmly. A row's size may be missing; if present it is once, few, many or a size class.

>TRBV18|TRBJ2-1|-|-
CASSRAEQQFF
TGTGCCAGCTCACGAGCGGAACAACAGTTCTTC
>TRBV5-1|TRBJ2-5|few|TRBD2
CASSLGTSGAWGTQYF
TGCGCCAGCAGCTTGGGGACTAGCGGGGCCTGGGGGACCCAGTACTTC
>TRBV10-3|TRBJ1-2|few|TRBD1
CAISDMGQFNYGYTF
TGTGCCATCAGTGACATGGGACAGTTTAACTATGGCTACACCTTC
>TRBV6-5|TRBJ2-7|-|TRBD1
CASSYSGTGTIYEQYF
TGTGCCAGCAGTTACTCCGGGACAGGGACAATCTACGAGCAGTACTTC
>TRBV6-5|TRBJ1-2|-|TRBD1
CASSYRGTGVNYGYTF
TGTGCCAGCAGTTACAGGGGGACAGGGGTGAACTATGGCTACACCTTC
>TRBV30|TRBJ2-7|-|TRBD1
CAWYSGGSYEQYF
TGTGCCTGGTATTCAGGGGGATCCTACGAGCAGTACTTC
>TRBV14|TRBJ2-7|-|TRBD2
CASSPLPAGVGYEQYF
TGTGCCAGCAGCCCCCTACCCGCGGGAGTGGGCTACGAGCAGTACTTC
>TRBV6-1|TRBJ2-5|-|-
CATSPETVETQYF
TGTGCCACCTCACCGGAGACCGTGGAGACCCAGTACTTC
>TRBV4-3|TRBJ1-2|once|TRBD1
CASSQDLFTGGYGYTF
TGCGCCAGCAGCCAAGATCTATTTACAGGGGGTTATGGCTACACCTTC
>TRBV7-9|TRBJ2-7|-|-
CASSSNSGIHEQYF
TGTGCCAGCAGCTCCAATTCAGGGATCCACGAGCAGTACTTC
>TRBV7-2|TRBJ1-3|-|TRBD1
CASSSLRGRGNTIYF
TGTGCCAGCAGCTCCCTGAGGGGGCGAGGAAACACCATATATTTT
>TRBV28|TRBJ2-7|-|TRBD2
CASSYGPRGGSYEQYF
TGTGCCAGCAGTTATGGACCTCGGGGGGGCTCCTACGAGCAGTACTTC
>TRBV6-1|TRBJ1-1|-|-
CASVDSPNTEAFF
TGTGCCAGCGTCGACAGTCCGAACACTGAAGCTTTCTTT
>TRBV28|TRBJ2-7|-|TRBD2
CASSRAGTSVLTEQYF
TGTGCCAGCAGTCGGGCCGGGACTAGCGTACTTACCGAGCAGTACTTC
>TRBV6-1|TRBJ2-7|-|TRBD2
CATLGGGYEQYF
TGTGCCACCCTCGGGGGGGGCTACGAGCAGTACTTC
>TRBV7-9|TRBJ1-1|once|-
CASSFVSKGDTEAFF
TGTGCCAGCAGCTTCGTCTCCAAGGGGGACACTGAAGCTTTCTTT
>TRBV28|TRBJ2-4|-|-
CASSLGRAKNIQYF
TGTGCCAGCAGTTTGGGCAGAGCCAAAAACATTCAGTACTTC
>TRBV6-5|TRBJ1-2|-|-
CASSTPPGYGYTF
TGTGCCAGCAGTACCCCCCCCGGGTATGGCTACACCTTC
>TRBV28|TRBJ1-5|-|-
CASRGDSNQPQHF
TGTGCCAGTCGGGGGGATAGCAATCAGCCCCAGCATTTT
>TRBV7-2|TRBJ2-5|-|-
CASRRPGTPEETQYF
TGTGCCAGCAGACGTCCCGGGACACCGGAGGAGACCCAGTACTTC
>TRBV7-7|TRBJ2-7|-|TRBD1
CASSLGTGVPYEQYF
TGTGCCAGCAGCTTAGGTACAGGGGTCCCCTACGAGCAGTACTTC
>TRBV4-2|TRBJ1-1|-|-
CASSRTTGGNTEAFF
TGTGCCAGCAGCCGCACAACGGGGGGGAACACTGAAGCTTTCTTT
>TRBV4-2|TRBJ1-3|-|-
CASSQPRGSGNTIYF
TGTGCCAGCAGCCAACCCAGGGGCTCTGGAAACACCATATATTTT
>TRBV19|TRBJ1-5|-|-
CASSPGGPDQPQHF
TGTGCCAGTAGTCCCGGGGGACCGGATCAGCCCCAGCATTTT
>TRBV6-1|TRBJ2-7|-|TRBD1
CASSTGTGGYEQYF
TGTGCCAGCAGTACCGGGACAGGGGGTTACGAGCAGTACTTC
>TRBV5-1|TRBJ1-2|-|TRBD1
CASSSGGQGASNYGYTF
TGCGCCAGCAGCTCGGGGGGACAGGGAGCCTCTAACTATGGCTACACCTTC
>TRBV10-3|TRBJ2-1|-|TRBD2
CAISSGKYNEQFF
TGTGCCATCAGTAGCGGGAAGTACAATGAGCAGTTCTTC
>TRBV19|TRBJ2-2|once|-
CASSKVAPAGYTGELFF
TGTGCCAGTAGTAAGGTTGCGCCCGCAGGATACACCGGGGAGCTGTTTTTT
>TRBV5-6|TRBJ2-7|few|TRBD2
CASSLGGTTYEQYF
TGTGCCAGCAGCTTGGGGGGGACTACCTACGAGCAGTACTTC
>TRBV28|TRBJ2-1|-|-
CASSPPRERNEQFF
TGTGCCAGCAGTCCCCCACGGGAGCGCAATGAGCAGTTCTTC
>TRBV5-4|TRBJ2-1|once|TRBD1
CASRPGTGKGNEQFF
TGTGCCAGCAGGCCCGGGACAGGAAAGGGCAATGAGCAGTTCTTC
>TRBV19|TRBJ1-3|-|-
CASMVGLPGNTIYF
TGTGCCAGTATGGTGGGGCTGCCTGGAAACACCATATATTTT
>TRBV6-5|TRBJ2-3|-|TRBD1
CASGRGRSDTQYF
TGTGCCAGCGGAAGGGGGCGTTCAGATACGCAGTATTTT
>TRBV23-1|TRBJ1-4|-|-
CTRGGAAEATNEKLFF
TGCACCCGCGGGGGGGCTGCTGAGGCAACTAATGAAAAACTGTTTTTT
>TRBV7-9|TRBJ1-2|-|-
CASSQDRDGYTF
TGTGCCAGCAGCCAGGACAGAGATGGCTACACCTTC
>TRBV5-1|TRBJ2-7|-|-
CASSLTGTIEQYF
TGCGCCAGCAGCTTGACAGGGACCATCGAGCAGTACTTC
>TRBV9|TRBJ1-1|-|-
CASSGDRNTEAFF
TGTGCCAGCAGCGGCGACAGAAACACTGAAGCTTTCTTT
>TRBV20-1|TRBJ1-2|-|TRBD1
CSADRARGYTF
TGCAGTGCTGACAGGGCGCGGGGCTACACCTTC
>TRBV7-2|TRBJ1-3|few|-
CASSLAGGFPTGNTIYF
TGTGCCAGCAGCTTAGCGGGGGGATTCCCCACTGGAAACACCATATATTTT
>TRBV7-9|TRBJ2-1|-|TRBD2
CATLLVGGTYNEQFF
TGTGCCACTCTCTTAGTGGGGGGGACCTACAATGAGCAGTTCTTC
>TRBV4-3|TRBJ2-7|-|-
CASSQDLEVTYEQYF
TGCGCCAGCAGCCAAGATCTCGAGGTTACCTACGAGCAGTACTTC
>TRBV4-1|TRBJ2-1|-|TRBD2
CASSQEGIGLAGEQFF
TGCGCCAGCAGCCAAGAGGGTATAGGACTAGCAGGTGAGCAGTTCTTC
>TRBV7-9|TRBJ2-6|-|TRBD1
CASSSPAGTGPSGANVLTF
TGTGCCAGCAGCTCCCCAGCCGGGACAGGTCCCTCTGGGGCCAACGTCCTGACTTTC